Presented here are 23 T cell receptor beta chains from one specimen sequenced in a study of post-analysis software for immune sequencing data. Findings and limits, study-wide: Compared with controls, patients had more of five TRBV segments, including TRBV5-6, TRBV5-1 and TRBV20-1.

Prepared libraries of TCR beta cDNA carried unique molecular identifiers. TCRdb re-derived calls from the PCR reads in MiXCR, one entry per CDR3 protein. Of roughly 620,000 distinct CDR3 sequences detected, roughly 47% appear once; the ten largest clones hold over 1.5%. No cognate antigen is known for these TCRs. Sequences were obtained from blood. Receptor source: a girl under 18 with multiple sclerosis.

DNA of the CDR3: TGCGCCAGCAGCTTACGACAGGATCGAGATACGCAGTATTTT. Protein sequence: CASSLRQDRDTQYF. The V and J genes are TRBV5-1 and TRBJ2-3; the D gene is possibly TRBD1 (6 bases). Germline CDR1 is SGHRS and CDR2 is YFSETQ. The CDR3 loop spans 14 amino acids. V was cut by 2 bases and J by 5 bases, with 12 bases left in between.

V is TRBV7-3 and J is TRBJ1-4, with a possible D match to TRBD1 (5 bases). The length of the CDR3 is 13 residues. Germline V gene data show CDR1 as SGHTA and CDR2 as FQGTGA. Trimming took 5 bases from V and 12 from J, leaving 16 bases between them. CDR3 coding DNA: TGTGCCAGCAGCGAAGACAGTTCAGGTGAACTGTTTTTT. This codes for CASSEDSSGELFF.

J is TRBJ2-7 and V is TRBV4-1, with a possible D match to TRBD1 (5 bases). CDR1 and CDR2 from the germline V gene are MGHRA and YSYEKL. Trimming took 5 bases from V and 3 from J, leaving 26 bases between them. The CDR3 runs to 18 residues. The CDR3 reads CASSTRLGQAAESYEQYF. The CDR3 DNA is TGCGCCAGCAGCACGCGTCTGGGGCAGGCCGCTGAGAGCTACGAGCAGTACTTC.

This clonotype was seen more than once but under ten times. The CDR3 nucleotides read TGCGCCAGCAGCTTGGATCCCGTGAATGAGCAGTTCTTC. Its translation is CASSLDPVNEQFF. The rearrangement uses TRBV5-1 and TRBJ2-1; D ambiguous. There are 13 residues in the CDR3. Germline V lookup: CDR1 SGHRS, CDR2 YFSETQ. V lost 0 bases to trimming and J lost 7 bases, with 8 bases between them.

This clonotype was seen a few times. The rearrangement joins TRBV7-2 to TRBJ1-6, with 8 bases fitting TRBD1. CDR1 and CDR2 from the germline V gene are SGHTA and FQGNSA. The length of the CDR3 is 16 residues. The V gene end was trimmed by 0 bases and the J gene end by 12 bases; junction bases not matched to a gene: 10. CDR3 coding DNA: TGTGCCAGCAGCTTAGCGGCAGGGGGCGCGGGTAGACCCCTCCACTTT. This gives the protein CASSLAAGGAGRPLHF.

This clonotype was observed a handful of times. The V call is TRBV7-8, the J call TRBJ2-4, with 8 positions matching TRBD2. The J call may be incorrect, as the DNA end agrees better with TRBJ2-7. Per germline, CDR1 SGHVS and CDR2 FQNEAQ. This CDR3 region has 14 residues. The CDR3 DNA reads as TGTGCCAGCAGCCGTGGACTAGCATGGGGCGAGCAGTACTTC. Amino acids: CASSRGLAWGEQYF.

This clonotype was seen ten or more times. CDR3 nucleotide sequence: TGTGCCAGCACGGAGGGAGCGGCCAGGGGGGAGACCCAGTACTTC. The encoded protein is CASTEGAARGETQYF. J is TRBJ2-5 and V is TRBV28; TRBD1 is a possible D gene (7 bases). V was pared by 7 bases and J by 5 bases, with 20 bases between. The germline CDR1 and CDR2 sequences are MDHEN and SYDVKM. The CDR3 runs to 15 residues.

The genes are TRBV24-1 and TRBJ1-5, with D unresolved. Germline V gene lookup returns CDR1 KGHDR and CDR2 SFDVKD. There are 15 residues in the CDR3. The germline V and J ends were trimmed by 3 bases and 2 bases, with 10 bases remaining between them. In DNA form, the CDR3 reads TGTGCCACCAGTGATAGGACGGAGGGCAATCAGCCCCAGCATTTT. Translating it yields CATSDRTEGNQPQHF.

The rearrangement joins TRBV20-1 to TRBJ2-5; 13 positions agree with TRBD2. Germline lookup yields CDR1 DFQATT and CDR2 SNEGSKA (reference sequence). With V trimmed by 6 bases and J by 11 bases, 15 bases remained unmatched. The CDR3 loop spans 15 amino acids. This chain's CDR3 is CSADSGTSGKREQYF. Written as DNA, the CDR3 is TGCAGTGCGGATTCCGGGACTAGCGGGAAGCGAGAGCAGTACTTC.

This chain uses TRBV12-3 or TRBV12-4 with TRBJ2-4, with D hard to call. The CDR3 consists of 15 residues. The V gene lost 1 base and the J gene lost 0 bases, with 7 bases spanning the gap. The CDR3 DNA sequence: TGTGCCAGCAGTTTAGATCGGCTAGCCAAAAACATTCAGTACTTC. Translating gives CASSLDRLAKNIQYF.

This clonotype turned up a few times. V and J are TRBV20-1 and TRBJ2-1; perhaps TRBD2 as D (6 bases). Germline V lookup: CDR1 DFQATT, CDR2 SNEGSKA (reference sequence). The CDR3 runs to 15 residues. Trimming took off 6 bases at V and 0 bases at J, with 15 bases between the two ends. The CDR3 sequence: CSAPAGRGSYNEQFF. The CDR3 bases are TGCAGTGCCCCCGCGGGGCGGGGCTCCTACAATGAGCAGTTCTTC.

The V call is TRBV5-1, the J call TRBJ1-5; 8 bases align to TRBD1. This CDR3 spans 15 amino acids. Trimming cost V 4 bases and J 5 bases; bases outside gene matches: 8. The germline V gene has CDR1 SGHRS and CDR2 YFSETQ. Written as DNA, the CDR3 is TGCGCCAGCAGCCGGACAGGGTCGGAGGATCAGCCCCAGCATTTT. Protein: CASSRTGSEDQPQHF.

This sequence joins TRBV20-1 and TRBJ1-2, with 10 bases matching TRBD1. Germline values: CDR1 DFQATT, CDR2 SNEGSKA (reference sequence). The CDR3 length is 15 residues. J gave up 4 bases and V 5 bases, and 10 bases lay outside the gene matches. CDR3: CSAVTGTGASYGYTF. Written as DNA, the CDR3 is TGCAGTGCTGTCACCGGGACAGGGGCCTCCTATGGCTACACCTTC.

In DNA form, the CDR3 reads TGTGCCAGCAGTTTCCGACCCGGCGAGCAGTTCTTC. It is translated as CASSFRPGEQFF. V usage is TRBV27 and J usage is TRBJ2-1; D remains ambiguous. Trimming pared 3 bases from V and 10 bases from J, leaving 10 bases between. CDR1 MNHEY and CDR2 SMNVEV come from the germline V gene (reference sequence). CDR3 length: 12 residues.

J is TRBJ1-5 and V is TRBV6-5; 11 bases are a match to TRBD1. Germline lookup yields CDR1 MNHEY and CDR2 SVGAGI. There are 13 residues in the CDR3. With V trimmed by 5 bases and J by 6 bases, 0 bases remained unmatched. CDR3 residues: CASSGTGGQPQHF. The CDR3 DNA follows: TGTGCCAGCAGTGGGACAGGGGGTCAGCCCCAGCATTTT.

The J gene is TRBJ2-1, the V gene TRBV11-1; the D gene is possibly TRBD1 (5 bases). Germline V gene sequence: CDR1 SGHAT, CDR2 FQDESV (reference sequence). V lost 1 base and J 5 bases, leaving 9 bases between the germline ends. The CDR3 is 14 residues long. CDR3 nucleotides: TGTGCCAGCAGCTTAGTTTTCAGGGACAATGAGCAGTTCTTC. This encodes CASSLVFRDNEQFF.

This chain joins TRBV20-1 and TRBJ2-5, with D possibly TRBD2 on 5 matching bases. The end of the DNA is better explained by TRBJ2-7, so the J call may be wrong. Germline V lookup: CDR1 DFQATT, CDR2 SNEGSKA (reference sequence). The CDR3 is 15 residues long. The CDR3: CSARGPSGSPNEQYF. The CDR3 region has the DNA TGCAGTGCTAGAGGACCCAGCGGATCCCCCAACGAGCAGTACTTC.

This clonotype was counted a few times. This chain links TRBV7-2 with TRBJ2-3; 11 nucleotides align to TRBD2. This CDR3 has 18 amino acids. Germline V gene lookup returns CDR1 SGHTA and CDR2 FQGNSA. With 1 base clipped from V and 0 bases from J, the junction kept 6 bases outside the gene matches. The CDR3 DNA reads as TGTGCCAGCAGCTTAGTCGGGACTAGCGGCGCTAGCACAGATACGCAGTATTTT. It yields the protein CASSLVGTSGASTDTQYF.

At least ten counts were recorded for this clonotype. The chain joins TRBV5-1 to TRBJ2-1; no definite D call. The V end lost 0 bases, the J end lost 1 base, and 8 bases lay between the germline ends. This CDR3 comprises 15 residues. Germline CDR1 is SGHRS and CDR2 is YFSETQ. The DNA of the CDR3 is TGCGCCAGCAGCTTGGACCCTGGGTCCTACAATGAGCAGTTCTTC. This translates into CASSLDPGSYNEQFF.

This clonotype has more than one count but fewer than ten. The CDR3 protein is CATSVTIRTGVYNEQFF. The CDR3 DNA reads TGTGCCACCAGTGTAACGATCAGGACAGGGGTGTACAATGAGCAGTTCTTC. The V and J genes are TRBV24-1 and TRBJ2-1; 9 bases are a match to TRBD1. V lost 5 bases and J lost 4; bases outside the gene matches: 11. Looked up from germline, CDR1 is KGHDR and CDR2 is SFDVKD. The CDR3 consists of 17 residues.

The chain joins TRBV7-2 to TRBJ1-2; weak D call: TRBD1 (5 bases). There are 13 residues in the CDR3. V gave up 4 bases and J gave up 5 bases, with 11 bases separating them. CDR1 SGHTA and CDR2 FQGNSA come from the germline V gene. CDR3 sequence reads: CASSSTVSYGYTF. In DNA, the CDR3 is TGTGCCAGCAGCTCGACAGTTTCATATGGCTACACCTTC.

This clonotype was observed a few times. The genes are TRBV5-1 and TRBJ2-1; D is perhaps TRBD2 (5 bases). Between the trimmed V and J ends, which lost 0 bases and 5 bases, there was a span of 9 bases. CDR1 and CDR2 from the germline V gene are SGHRS and YFSETQ. The CDR3 totals 14 residues. This CDR3 reads CASSLDGGNNEQFF. The CDR3 coding sequence is TGCGCCAGCAGCTTGGATGGAGGAAACAATGAGCAGTTCTTC. Full variable domain (missing parts from reference TRBV5-1 and TRBJ2-1): KAGVTQTPRYLIKTRGQQVTLSCSPISGHRSVSWYQQTPGQGLQFLFEYFSETQRNKGNFPGRFSGRQFSNSRSEMNVSTLELGDSALYLCASSLDGGNNEQFFGPGTRLTVL.

The chain is built from TRBV5-1 and TRBJ2-4, with TRBD1 matching 9 bases. The J call is in doubt because the DNA end fits TRBJ2-7 better. The CDR3 spans 15 residues. Per germline, CDR1 SGHRS and CDR2 YFSETQ. The chain's CDR3 is CASRATGGAYYEQYF. For the CDR3, the DNA is TGCGCCAGCAGAGCCACAGGGGGCGCGTATTACGAGCAGTACTTC.